This T cell receptor (beta chain) is from a study of early T cells in non-severe SARS-CoV-2 infection. Tagging with unique molecular identifiers was applied to individual cDNA molecules. TCRdb itself ran the 5' RACE reads through MiXCR, one entry per CDR3 protein. The sample contains 35,000 to 45,000 distinct CDR3 sequences, approximately 6.3% of which appear only once. V lost 4 bases and J 3 bases, leaving 8 bases between the germline ends. CDR1 and CDR2 (germline): SGHRS, YFSETQ. The CDR3 is made up of 12 amino acids. Ten or more counts support this clonotype. This chain uses TRBV5-1 with TRBJ2-7; D unclear. This clonotype was obtained from an adult who was a healthcare worker with PCR-confirmed SARS-CoV-2 infection or an uninfected control (not recorded which). Here the sequenced sample was whole blood, taken at baseline. The CDR3 region is CASSDANYEQYF. For the CDR3, the DNA is TGCGCCAGCAGCGACGCCAACTACGAGCAGTACTTC.